The text below deals with one T cell receptor (beta chain). Its antigen is unidentified. The data were taken from a study of graft-versus-host responses after intestinal transplantation. Study as a whole: Transplant recipients had multivisceral, liver-intestinal, or isolated intestinal grafts. Each recipient received anti-thymocyte globulin induction, then tacrolimus and steroids for approximately three years.

Germline V CDR1 and CDR2: SNHLY, FYNNEI. V lost 6 bases and J 3 bases, leaving 14 bases between the germline ends. The CDR3 extends over 14 amino acids. Clones were read by immunoSEQ multiplex PCR, and TCRdb kept only the in-frame ones, dropping some. The data show 40,000 to 60,000 clones, with roughly 80% seen just once and 0.35% to 0.55% held by the top ten. This sequence was found in a human donor who was the organ donor for an intestinal transplant. The sequencing here drew on unstimulated CD4+ T cells sorted from spleen or lymph node cells, taken before transplant. V and J are TRBV2 and TRBJ1-1; D gene uncertain. Here the CDR3 reads CASSPGFEDTEAFF. DNA of the CDR3: TGTGCCAGCAGCCCCGGATTTGAGGACACTGAAGCTTTCTTT.